This T cell receptor (beta chain) is from a study of T cells in Graves' hyperthyroidism and ophthalmopathy. About the research overall: Pretreatment peripheral blood was obtained at initial diagnosis.

The study left out patients who had uncontrolled infection, other autoimmune disease, pregnancy or lactation. Fresh peripheral blood, around 9.3 ml of it, supplied the PBMCs. There were TCR beta CDR3 regions amplified from RNA transcripts. The HTBI set primed first-round TCR CDR3 RT-PCR. TCRdb passed the multiplex PCR reads through MiXCR, listing each CDR3 protein once. The data hold roughly 630,000 distinct CDR3 sequences, with 15% to 18% observed a single time. Study findings and constraints: Model output signaled ophthalmopathy a median about 6.3 months ahead of onset.

This clonotype was seen a few times. Its antigen is unidentified. The CDR3 spans 15 residues. Trimming pared 0 bases from V and 2 bases from J, leaving 8 bases between. CDR1 is LGHDT and CDR2 is YNNKEL in the germline V gene (reference sequence). The sample was blood. The TCR sequence derives from a woman aged 25-40 years with Graves' hyperthyroidism. J is TRBJ2-1 and V is TRBV3-1, with D perhaps TRBD1 or TRBD2 (5 bases each). The DNA for the CDR3 is TGTGCCAGCAGCCAAGATCCGGGACCCTACAATGAGCAGTTCTTC. It codes for CASSQDPGPYNEQFF.